These 16 T cell receptor beta chains were all obtained from the same sample, sequenced in a study of CD8 T cells in ankylosing spondylitis. TCRdb itself ran the 5' RACE reads through MiXCR, one entry per CDR3 protein. The sample yields 300,000 to 400,000 distinct CDR3 sequences, roughly 10% seen once. The sequenced material came from blood, either unsorted or a sorted T cell fraction (not recorded which). These receptors came from a female donor with ankylosing spondylitis or in good health (not recorded which).

At least ten counts were recorded for this clonotype. The chain is built from TRBV20-1 and TRBJ1-5; no clear D gene. CDR3 length equals 12 residues. Germline loops: CDR1 DFQATT, CDR2 SNEGSKA (reference sequence). V dropped 5 bases and J dropped 4 bases, with 9 bases sitting between them. CDR3 sequence: CSAPDGNQPQHF. The DNA for the CDR3 is TGCAGTGCTCCTGACGGAAATCAGCCCCAGCATTTT.

As for this clonotype: A much larger clone differs from this one at a single base, so this may be a read error. This chain uses TRBV20-1 with TRBJ2-7, with a possible D match to TRBD2 (5 bases). Germline assignment: CDR1 DFQATT and CDR2 SNEGSKA (reference sequence). Trimming cost V 4 bases and J 3 bases, with 16 bases left between them. This CDR3 contains 14 residues. CDR3 protein: CSAMTQTGFYEQYF. CDR3 coding DNA: TGCAGTGCTATGACCCAGACGGGGTTCTACGAGCAGTACTTC.

This clonotype was recorded a few times. The J gene is TRBJ2-1, the V gene TRBV5-1, with 13 positions matching TRBD2. CDR1 and CDR2 (germline): SGHRS, YFSETQ. The CDR3 has 15 amino acids. Trimming removed 3 bases from V and 8 bases from J; junction bases left unmatched: 5. CDR3 sequence: CASSYTSGRAHEQFF. The CDR3 DNA reads as TGCGCCAGCAGCTATACTAGCGGGAGGGCCCATGAGCAGTTCTTC.

There are many counts of this clonotype. This sequence joins TRBV20-1 and TRBJ1-1; perhaps TRBD1 as D (5 bases). With 3 bases removed from V and 8 bases from J, the gap between germline ends came to 7 bases. The CDR3 consists of 10 residues. Looked up from germline, CDR1 is DFQATT and CDR2 is SNEGSKA (reference sequence). For the CDR3, the DNA is TGCAGTGCTAGCAGGGAGGAAGCTTTCTTT. It is translated as CSASREEAFF.

The V call is TRBV5-6, the J call TRBJ2-7; 9 nucleotides align to TRBD1. Germline CDR1 and CDR2: SGHDT and YYEEEE. V was clipped by 3 bases and J by 3 bases; unmatched bases: 7. The CDR3 spans 15 residues. The CDR3 DNA reads as TGTGCCAGCAGCTCGCCCCGACAGGGGGTCTACGAGCAGTACTTC. Translation gives CASSSPRQGVYEQYF. Looking up the rest from reference TRBV5-6 and TRBJ2-7 gives the full variable domain: DAGVTQSPTHLIKTRGQQVTLRCSPKSGHDTVSWYQQALGQGPQFIFQYYEEEERQRGNFPDRFSGHQFPNYSSELNVNALLLGDSALYLCASSSPRQGVYEQYFGPGTRLTVT.

The V call is TRBV7-8, the J call TRBJ1-6; D may be TRBD1 (6 bases). V was clipped by 3 bases and J by 0 bases, with 12 bases between them. This CDR3 is 17 amino acids long. Germline V gene sequence: CDR1 SGHVS, CDR2 FQNEAQ. CDR3 loop: CASSFGGQGSYNSPLHF. CDR3 nucleotides: TGTGCCAGCAGCTTTGGGGGCCAGGGCTCCTATAATTCACCCCTCCACTTT.

This chain links TRBV2 with TRBJ1-5; 8 positions agree with TRBD1. The CDR3 has 17 amino acids. CDR1 and CDR2 (germline): SNHLY, FYNNEI. Unmatched junction bases numbered 9, after V lost 5 bases and J lost 0 bases. The CDR3 nucleotides are TGTGCCAGCAGTATACGGACAGGGAGTTATAGCAATCAGCCCCAGCATTTT. It is translated as CASSIRTGSYSNQPQHF. The full variable domain, with the rest looked up from reference TRBV2 and TRBJ1-5, is EPEVTQTPSHQVTQMGQEVILRCVPISNHLYFYWYRQILGQKVEFLVSFYNNEISEKSEIFDDQFSVERPDGSNFTLKIRSTKLEDSAMYFCASSIRTGSYSNQPQHFGDGTRLSIL.

This clonotype has a count of ten or more. The V and J genes are TRBV7-2 and TRBJ1-2; D gene unclear. Germline CDR1 reads SGHTA; CDR2 reads FQGNSA. V was clipped by 3 bases and J by 0 bases, with 8 bases between them. This CDR3 has 14 residues. In DNA form, the CDR3 reads TGTGCCAGCAGCTTTGGGCCTTCTAACTATGGCTACACCTTC. Its translation: CASSFGPSNYGYTF.

The CDR3 reads CSARDLAIGTVRSEQYF. The CDR3 coding sequence is TGCAGTGCTAGAGATCTTGCGATCGGGACAGTTCGTTCCGAGCAGTACTTC. The V call is TRBV20-1, the J call TRBJ2-7; TRBD1 matches at 7 bases. V shed 0 bases and J 6 bases; nucleotides not matched to a gene: 17. This CDR3 is built from 17 residues. Germline V gene data show CDR1 as DFQATT and CDR2 as SNEGSKA (reference sequence).

This clonotype was observed many times. The chain uses TRBV28 and TRBJ2-1; D could derive from TRBD1 or TRBD2 (5 bases each). Trimming pared 4 bases from V and 9 bases from J, leaving 10 bases between. The CDR3 sequence is 12 residues long. In germline, CDR1 is MDHEN, CDR2 SYDVKM. This CDR3 reads CASSSVGVEQFF. CDR3 coding DNA: TGTGCCAGCAGTTCGGTGGGGGTTGAGCAGTTCTTC.

This clonotype was detected a few times. V gene TRBV11-2 combines with J gene TRBJ2-5; the D is unclear. Trimming removed 3 bases at V and 1 base at J, with 6 bases between. This CDR3 is 13 amino acids long. Germline lookup yields CDR1 SGHAT and CDR2 FQNNGV. The CDR3 protein is CASSLSLQETQYF. The CDR3 nucleotides read TGTGCCAGCAGCTTGAGCCTCCAAGAGACCCAGTACTTC.

CDR3 nucleotides: TGCGCCAGCAGCTTGGATCCAGGGGTAAAATCTGAAGCTTTCTTT. Translated, it gives CASSLDPGVKSEAFF. This chain links TRBV5-1 with TRBJ1-1, with D perhaps matching TRBD1 (6 bases). The CDR3 has 15 amino acids. V lost 0 bases and J lost 6, with 15 bases in between. The germline V gene encodes CDR1 SGHRS and CDR2 YFSETQ.

Turning to this clonotype: Compared with germline, one end of the junction differs, possibly owing to a read error. The V and J genes are TRBV12-3 or TRBV12-4 and TRBJ1-2; 7 bases line up with TRBD1. The CDR3 has 13 residues. This chain's CDR3 is CVSNLGQNYGYTF. The CDR3 DNA sequence: TGTGTCAGCAACCTGGGACAGAACTATGGCTACACCTTC.

In its sample, this clonotype was seen many times. The V gene is TRBV15, the J gene TRBJ2-7, with 14 bases fitting TRBD2. The CDR3 runs to 17 residues. Germline CDR1 LNHNV, CDR2 YYDKDF (reference sequence). V was clipped by 5 bases and J by 7 bases; unmatched bases: 13. CDR3 DNA sequence: TGTGCCACCAGCGGCGGACTAGCGGGAGGACCGTTTTGGGAGCAGTACTTC. Residues: CATSGGLAGGPFWEQYF.

This clonotype was detected many times. This chain uses TRBV20-1 with TRBJ2-2; 7 nucleotides align to TRBD1. The CDR3 spans 14 residues. The ends lost 6 bases at V and 6 bases at J; junction bases unmatched: 10. CDR1 DFQATT and CDR2 SNEGSKA come from the germline V gene (reference sequence). For the CDR3, the DNA is TGCAGTGCCCCGTCAGGGGACAGTCCCGGGGAGCTGTTTTTT. This translates into CSAPSGDSPGELFF.

The chain employs TRBV6-2 or TRBV6-3 and TRBJ2-1, with D tentatively TRBD2 (7 bases). Germline values: CDR1 MNHEY, CDR2 SVGEGT. V lost 8 bases and J lost 2, with 16 bases in between. CDR3 length: 15 residues. The CDR3 loop reads CASLSPGGPYNEQFF. DNA of the CDR3: TGTGCCAGCCTCTCCCCGGGGGGCCCCTACAATGAGCAGTTCTTC.